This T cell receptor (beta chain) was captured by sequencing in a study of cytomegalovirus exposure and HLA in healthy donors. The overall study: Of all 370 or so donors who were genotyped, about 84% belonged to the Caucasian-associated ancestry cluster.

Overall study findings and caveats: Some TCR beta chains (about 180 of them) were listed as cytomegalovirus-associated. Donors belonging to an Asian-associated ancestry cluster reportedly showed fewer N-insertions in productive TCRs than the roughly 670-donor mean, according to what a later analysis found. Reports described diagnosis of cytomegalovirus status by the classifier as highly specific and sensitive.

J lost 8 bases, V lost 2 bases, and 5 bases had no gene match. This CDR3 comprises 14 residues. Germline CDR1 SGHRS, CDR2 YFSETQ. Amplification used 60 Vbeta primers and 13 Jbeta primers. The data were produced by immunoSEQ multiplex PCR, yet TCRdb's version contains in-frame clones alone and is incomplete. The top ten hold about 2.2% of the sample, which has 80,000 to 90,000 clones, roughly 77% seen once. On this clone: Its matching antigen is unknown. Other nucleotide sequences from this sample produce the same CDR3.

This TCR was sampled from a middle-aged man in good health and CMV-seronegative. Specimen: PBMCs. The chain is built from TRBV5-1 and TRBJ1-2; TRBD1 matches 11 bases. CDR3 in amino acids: CASSFGQGASGYTF. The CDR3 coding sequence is TGCGCCAGCAGCTTTGGACAGGGGGCTTCCGGCTACACCTTC.